A selection of T cell receptor beta chains follows, all from one sample in a study of tumor and adjacent non-tumor tissue in lung cancer. TCRdb reprocessed the multiplex PCR reads via MiXCR and lists one record per CDR3 protein. The sample carries 81,000 or so distinct CDR3 sequences, approximately 79% recorded once. The sample taken for sequencing was lung tumor tissue. The receptors derive from a woman in her forties or fifties with non-small cell lung cancer. Both conserved end residues are part of each CDR3. The D gene is left open where the match is weak. Size is stated for part of the rows, as once, few or many counts, or as a class when the clone is expanded.

size	length	V	D	J	CDR3	DNA
.	14	TRBV6-2/TRBV6-3	.	TRBJ2-5	CASKDIGGDETQYF	TGTGCCAGCAAAGACATAGGGGGAGATGAGACCCAGTACTTC
.	14	TRBV6-6	TRBD1	TRBJ1-2	CASSFTGAENGHTF	TGTGCCAGCAGCTTCACAGGGGCGGAGAATGGCCACACCTTC
.	15	TRBV5-4	TRBD2	TRBJ2-3	CASSTKRESQGTQYF	TGTGCCAGCAGCACGAAGCGGGAATCCCAAGGTACGCAGTATTTT
.	15	TRBV20-1	.	TRBJ2-3	CSVRSGETGTDKQYF	TGCAGTGTTAGATCCGGAGAGACTGGCACAGATAAGCAGTATTTT
.	17	TRBV18	.	TRBJ2-3	CTSSPPNYVVGTGTQYF	TGTACCAGCTCACCACCGAATTACGTGGTAGGCACAGGTACGCAGTATTTT
.	16	TRBV6-5	TRBD1	TRBJ1-2	CAGISTGGTSNYGYTF	TGTGCCGGCATTTCGACAGGGGGGACTTCTAACTATGGCTACACCTTC
many	15	TRBV28	.	TRBJ2-2	CASRPSGTHTGELFF	TGTGCCAGCAGACCTTCCGGGACCCATACCGGGGAGCTGTTTTTT
.	15	TRBV5-1	.	TRBJ2-7	CSSSPDGDGTYEQYF	TGCTCCAGCAGCCCGGATGGGGACGGGACATATGAGCAGTACTTC
.	14	TRBV20-1	.	TRBJ1-1	CNATYHKTDTETIF	TGCAATGCTACCTATCATAAGACAGACACTGAAACTATCTTT
.	13	TRBV29-1	.	TRBJ1-2	CSVEDQGIYDYTF	TGCAGCGTTGAAGACCAGGGTATCTATGACTACACCTTC
.	15	TRBV6-6	.	TRBJ1-1	CASNERPLSVTETFF	TGTGCAAGCAACGAACGGCCCCTCAGTGTCACTGAAACTTTCTTT
.	14	TRBV4-1	.	TRBJ2-2	CASSQDSYTGELFF	TGCGCCAGTAGCCAAGATTCGTACACCGGGGAGCTGTTTTTT
.	13	TRBV29-1	.	TRBJ2-5	CSVAGAALETQYF	TGCAGCGTTGCGGGCGCCGCTTTGGAGACCCAATACTTC
medium-sized	14	TRBV10-3	.	TRBJ2-1	CAISESGEDNEQFF	TGTGCCATCAGTGAGTCTGGGGAAGACAATGAGCAGTTCTTC
.	14	TRBV6-1	.	TRBJ1-5	CASSKTWGNQPQHF	TGTGCCAGCAGTAAAACTTGGGGCAATCAGCCCCAGCATTTT
.	13	TRBV29-1	.	TRBJ2-1	CSIDRKCNNEQFF	TGCAGCATTGATAGGAAGTGTAACAATGAGCAGTTCTTC
.	13	TRBV10-3	.	TRBJ2-7	CAISGINTYEQYF	TGTGCTATCAGTGGTATAAACACGTACGAGCAGTACTTC
.	15	TRBV6-2/TRBV6-3	TRBD1	TRBJ2-4	CASSLNEGAKSIQYF	TGTGCCAGCAGTCTCAACGAGGGGGCCAAAAGCATTCAGTACTTC
.	13	TRBV10-3	.	TRBJ2-7	CAVSSGTDYKQYF	TGTGCCGTCAGCTCCGGAACAGACTACAAGCAGTACTTC
.	15	TRBV4-1	.	TRBJ1-1	CASSQVCHMNIEAFF	TGCGCCAGCAGCCAAGTGTGTCATATGAACATTGAAGCTTTCTTT
.	14	TRBV5-1	TRBD2	TRBJ2-7	CASSAGLARGEQYF	TGCGCCAGCAGCGCGGGACTAGCGAGAGGCGAGCAGTACTTC
.	14	TRBV20-1	.	TRBJ2-1	CSFSFGGGYSEQFF	TGCAGTTTTAGCTTCGGGGGAGGCTACAGTGAGCAGTTCTTC
.	17	TRBV14	.	TRBJ2-2	CASSQDHGSQNTEELFF	TGTGCCAGCAGCCAAGATCACGGGAGCCAAAACACCGAGGAGCTGTTTTTT
few	12	TRBV20-1	.	TRBJ2-2	CIARAHSGELFF	TGCATTGCTAGAGCCCACTCCGGGGAGCTGTTTTTT
many	16	TRBV7-2	TRBD2	TRBJ2-5	CASSAGSSGRRETQYF	TGTGCCAGCAGCGCAGGGAGTAGCGGGCGCAGAGAGACCCAGTACTTC
.	15	TRBV4-2	.	TRBJ2-5	CASSQVYGRGEAHYF	TGTGCCAGCAGCCAAGTCTACGGGAGAGGAGAGGCCCACTACTTC
many	13	TRBV5-1	TRBD1	TRBJ2-1	CASSLQGENEQFF	TGCGCCAGCAGCTTGCAGGGGGAGAATGAGCAGTTCTTC
.	14	TRBV6-5	.	TRBJ2-7	CASRRDNRTYEHYF	TGTGCCAGCAGACGGGACAATCGGACTTACGAGCATTACTTC
.	16	TRBV6-6	.	TRBJ2-2	CASSYSGSANIGELFF	TGTGCCAGCAGTTACTCTGGATCAGCGAACATCGGGGAGCTGTTTTTT
.	15	TRBV20-1	TRBD1	TRBJ2-5	CSARDEQGMMETQYF	TGCAGTGCTAGAGATGAACAGGGGATGATGGAGACCCAGTACTTC
once	14	TRBV20-1	TRBD2	TRBJ2-1	CSTDKTSGSDEQLF	TGCAGTACTGATAAGACTAGCGGTAGTGATGAGCAGTTATTC
.	16	TRBV5-1	TRBD2	TRBJ2-5	CTSSLAGLATKETQYF	TGCACCAGCAGCTTGGCGGGACTAGCGACTAAAGAGACCCAGTACTTC
.	16	TRBV12-3/TRBV12-4	TRBD2	TRBJ2-3	CASSLDTSGSTDMQYF	TGTGCCAGTAGTTTAGATACTAGCGGATCCACAGACATGCAGTATTTT
.	14	TRBV29-1	.	TRBJ2-5	CSVNKGHGEETQYF	TGCAGCGTGAATAAGGGTCACGGCGAAGAGACCCAGTACTTC
.	11	TRBV20-1	.	TRBJ1-4	CSVRSGEKLFF	TGCAGTGTACGGAGTGGTGAAAAACTGTTTTTT
.	14	TRBV11-1	TRBD1	TRBJ2-7	CASSHWDSSYEYYF	TGTGCCAGTAGTCACTGGGACAGCTCCTACGAGTACTACTTC
.	16	TRBV6-5	TRBD2	TRBJ2-1	CTSRAHAGGSYNKQFF	TGTACCAGCAGGGCCCATGCGGGAGGCTCCTACAATAAGCAGTTCTTC
once	18	TRBV6-1	TRBD2	TRBJ2-5	CASSGGGGIWGRWKTQYF	TGTGCCAGCAGTGGAGGCGGGGGTATCTGGGGGAGATGGAAGACCCAGTACTTC
.	14	TRBV20-1	.	TRBJ2-7	CSARVVSPNYEQYF	TGCAGTGCTAGAGTAGTGAGTCCCAACTACGAGCAGTATTTC